This entry lists 9 T cell receptor beta chains sequenced from one sample in a study of long-term antiretroviral therapy in people with HIV. Researchers report immunoSEQ v3.0 was run at survey level. This table comes from immunoSEQ multiplex PCR, and its TCRdb copy is limited to in-frame clones, with some not included. The sample lists just under 10,000 clones; 70% to 75% were seen once. Sequencing used unsorted PBMCs, obtained 1.8 years before starting antiretroviral therapy. The receptors were sampled from a man aged 35 to 55 with HIV.

In its sample, this clone ranks as medium-sized (0.01 to 0.1%). The CDR3 bases are TGTGCCAGTACCATGGGGGTAATGAGCAATCAGCCCCAGCATTTT. The encoded protein is CASTMGVMSNQPQHF. This chain connects TRBV19 to TRBJ1-5; a possible D gene is TRBD1 (5 bases). This CDR3 contains 15 residues. V lost 7 bases, J lost 1 base, and 14 bases lay in between. From germline, CDR1 is LNHDA and CDR2 SQIVND (reference sequence). Filled out from reference TRBV19 and TRBJ1-5, the complete variable domain reads DGGITQSPKYLFRKEGQNVTLSCEQNLNHDAMYWYRQDPGQGLRLIYYSQIVNDFQKGDIAEGYSVSREKKESFPLTVTSAQKNPTAFYLCASTMGVMSNQPQHFGDGTRLSIL.

The chain uses TRBV5-1 and TRBJ2-2, with TRBD1 as a possible D gene (5 bases). The CDR3 extends over 14 amino acids. Germline V gives CDR1 SGHRS, CDR2 YFSETQ. V was shortened by 4 bases and J by 3 bases, with 10 bases between the two germline ends. The DNA of the CDR3 is TGCGCCAGCAGCCTGGACACCTACACCGGGGAGCTGTTTTTT. Translating gives CASSLDTYTGELFF.

About this clone itself: Other DNA sequences in this specimen translate into the identical CDR3. This chain joins TRBV5-1 and TRBJ2-7, with D possibly matching TRBD1 (6 bases). V was cut by 2 bases and J by 0 bases, with 12 bases left in between. The CDR3 extends over 15 amino acids. Germline V gene data show CDR1 as SGHRS and CDR2 as YFSETQ. This CDR3 is CASSLGGQSSYEQYF. CDR3 DNA: TGCGCCAGCAGCTTAGGAGGACAGTCCTCCTACGAGCAGTACTTC.

This clone was observed a handful of times. V gene TRBV6-5 combines with J gene TRBJ2-7; 7 bases align to TRBD1. After removal of 6 bases from V and 2 bases from J, the junction contained 7 bases not matched to a gene. The CDR3 is 14 amino acids. Germline assignment: CDR1 MNHEY and CDR2 SVGAGI. CDR3 loop: CASRPNRGPYEQYF. The DNA for the CDR3 is TGTGCCAGCAGGCCTAACAGGGGCCCCTACGAGCAGTACTTC.

J is TRBJ2-2 and V is TRBV7-7; D ambiguous. V gave up 0 bases and J gave up 7 bases, with 9 bases separating them. Germline values: CDR1 SSHAT, CDR2 FNYEAQ (reference sequence). The CDR3 sequence is 14 residues long. CDR3 amino acids: CASSLAGRDGELFF. Here the CDR3 DNA reads TGTGCCAGCAGCTTAGCCGGGCGAGACGGGGAGCTGTTTTTT.

The chain is built from TRBV10-3 and TRBJ2-1; 8 nucleotides line up with TRBD1. Losses at the gene ends were 0 bases for V and 5 bases for J; bases not matched to a gene: 12. The CDR3 extends over 18 amino acids. In germline, CDR1 is ENHRY, CDR2 SYGVKD. The CDR3 protein is CAISESISVTGVNNEQFF. The CDR3 DNA sequence: TGTGCCATCAGTGAGTCTATTTCCGTGACAGGGGTAAACAATGAGCAGTTCTTC.

The chain has TRBV29-1 and TRBJ2-7; 7 positions match TRBD1. This CDR3 spans 14 amino acids. Germline-derived CDR1 and CDR2 are SQVTM and ANQGSEA. J lost 3 bases, V lost 4 bases, and 9 bases had no gene match. CDR3 sequence: CSVGWDSEHYEQYF. The CDR3 bases are TGCAGCGTTGGGTGGGACAGTGAGCACTACGAGCAGTACTTC.

The V call is TRBV11-3, the J call TRBJ2-3, with 9 bases fitting TRBD2. Germline V lookup: CDR1 SGHNT, CDR2 YENEEA. The J segment lost 2 bases and the V segment lost 7 bases, leaving 16 bases of the junction unmatched. This CDR3 has 18 residues. The CDR3 spells CASTQPVSAGGPTDTQYF. The CDR3 DNA reads as TGTGCCAGCACCCAACCAGTATCAGCGGGGGGACCCACAGATACGCAGTATTTT.

The chain employs TRBV12-5 and TRBJ1-6, with 10 bases identical to TRBD1. V trimming: 7 bases; J trimming: 5 bases; junction bases outside the gene matches: 5. Looked up from germline, CDR1 is LGHNT and CDR2 is FRNRAP. The CDR3 loop spans 15 amino acids. This chain's CDR3 is CASVPGQGHNSPLHF. CDR3 nucleotide sequence: TGTGCTAGTGTCCCGGGACAGGGGCATAATTCACCCCTCCACTTT.